A single sample is the source of the 25 T cell receptor beta chains below, sequenced in a study of cytomegalovirus exposure and HLA in healthy donors. Vbeta (60) and Jbeta (13) primers were used in the PCR. The assay was immunoSEQ multiplex PCR, and TCRdb's table has in-frame clones only and misses some. This sample carries 75,000 to 100,000 clones, around 64% of them seen once, and the ten largest clones take 3.2%. Material: PBMCs. Receptors originate from a man aged 55 to 70 in good health and CMV-seronegative.

The rearrangement links TRBV7-3 to TRBJ1-5; D gene ambiguous. Deletions cut 1 base from V and 7 bases from J, with 8 bases between. The CDR3 is made up of 13 amino acids. Germline values: CDR1 SGHTA, CDR2 FQGTGA. The CDR3 region has the DNA TGTGCCAGCAGCTTAAGTGCCAGGCAGCCCCAGCATTTT. Translated, it gives CASSLSARQPQHF. The whole variable domain, remainder taken from reference TRBV7-3 and TRBJ1-5, is GAGVSQTPSNKVTEKGKYVELRCDPISGHTALYWYRQSLGQGPEFLIYFQGTGAADDSGLPNDRFFAVRPEGSVSTLKIQRTERGDSAVYLCASSLSARQPQHFGDGTRLSIL.

The V gene is TRBV25-1, the J gene TRBJ2-2; 7 positions match TRBD1. The ends lost 6 bases at V and 3 bases at J; junction bases unmatched: 7. The CDR3 totals 15 residues. The V gene's germline CDR1 is MGHDK and CDR2 SYGVNS. The CDR3, as DNA: TGTGCCAGCAGACAGGGGAGTTGGGACACCGGGGAGCTGTTTTTT. It specifies CASRQGSWDTGELFF.

The J gene is TRBJ2-7, the V gene TRBV2; 8 bases align to TRBD2. This CDR3 contains 13 residues. CDR1 is SNHLY, CDR2 FYNNEI, per germline. V lost 6 bases and J lost 6; bases outside the gene matches: 7. The CDR3 sequence: CASRGSREGEQYF. The CDR3 coding sequence is TGTGCCAGCAGGGGCTCCCGGGAGGGCGAGCAGTACTTC.

The J gene is TRBJ1-1, the V gene TRBV6-1, with a weak D call TRBD1 (5 bases). Looked up from germline, CDR1 is MNHNS and CDR2 is SASEGT. Trimming shortened V by 2 bases and J by 3 bases, and 10 bases separated the two germline ends. The CDR3 is 14 amino acids. The CDR3 bases are TGTGCCAGCAGTGAAAAGCCAGGGCACACTGAAGCTTTCTTT. Translating gives CASSEKPGHTEAFF.

This clone appeared a single time. The gene calls are TRBV10-1 and TRBJ2-1, with a possible D match to TRBD2 (5 bases). Between the trimmed V and J ends, which lost 3 bases and 0 bases, there was a span of 9 bases. The length of the CDR3 is 15 residues. Germline V gene sequence: CDR1 WNHNN, CDR2 SYGVQD (reference sequence). CDR3 coding DNA: TGCGCCAGCAGTGAAGGGAGAGGCTCCTACAATGAGCAGTTCTTC. As protein: CASSEGRGSYNEQFF.

The rearrangement links TRBV18 to TRBJ2-7, with 7 bases lining up with TRBD1. Germline V gene sequence: CDR1 KGHSH, CDR2 LQKENI. The CDR3 runs 15 residues. The junction had 10 bases not matched to a gene; V was cut back by 3 bases and J by 5 bases. The DNA for the CDR3 is TGTGCCAGCTCACCCGTCCCGACAGGGTCGGACGAGCAGTACTTC. This sequence encodes CASSPVPTGSDEQYF. Full variable domain (rest looked up from reference TRBV18 and TRBJ2-7): NAGVMQNPRHLVRRRGQEARLRCSPMKGHSHVYWYRQLPEEGLKFMVYLQKENIIDESGMPKERFSAEFPKEGPSILRIQQVVRGDSAAYFCASSPVPTGSDEQYFGPGTRLTVT.

This clone was seen more than once but under ten times. The rearrangement joins TRBV5-6 to TRBJ1-1, with D unresolved. The CDR3 loop spans 14 amino acids. Trimming removed 1 base from V and 2 bases from J, with 9 bases in between. Germline CDR1 SGHDT, CDR2 YYEEEE. CDR3 sequence: CASSLPGGNTEAFF. DNA for the CDR3: TGTGCCAGCAGCTTGCCAGGTGGAAACACTGAAGCTTTCTTT.

V is TRBV28 and J is TRBJ1-4; D uncertain. This CDR3 is 13 amino acids long. V was pared by 1 base and J by 13 bases, with 13 bases between. From germline, CDR1 is MDHEN and CDR2 SYDVKM. CDR3 region: CASSLFMRGALFF. DNA for the CDR3: TGTGCCAGCAGTTTATTTATGAGAGGCGCACTGTTTTTT. The full variable domain, its missing parts supplied by reference TRBV28 and TRBJ1-4, is DVKVTQSSRYLVKRTGEKVFLECVQDMDHENMFWYRQDPGLGLRLIYFSYDVKMKEKGDIPEGYSVSREKKERFSLILESASTNQTSMYLCASSLFMRGALFFGSGTQLSVL.

In this sample, this clone turned up a few times. This sequence joins TRBV7-7 and TRBJ2-5; a possible D gene is TRBD2 (6 bases). The CDR3 length is 14 residues. V was clipped by 0 bases and J by 4 bases, with 9 bases between them. In germline, CDR1 is SSHAT, CDR2 FNYEAQ (reference sequence). The CDR3 sequence is CASSLAGLGETQYF. The DNA of the CDR3 is TGTGCCAGCAGCTTAGCGGGACTGGGAGAGACCCAGTACTTC.

This clone was counted between two and nine times. The J gene is TRBJ1-1, the V gene TRBV9, with TRBD1 as a possible D gene (5 bases). Germline assignment: CDR1 SGDLS and CDR2 YYNGEE. This CDR3 spans 14 amino acids. V dropped 0 bases and J dropped 5 bases, with 11 bases sitting between them. The CDR3 loop is CASSVEGEGTEAFF. CDR3 nucleotide sequence: TGTGCCAGCAGCGTAGAAGGGGAGGGGACTGAAGCTTTCTTT.

Note on this clone: Other DNA sequences in the same sample also yield this CDR3. Here the CDR3 DNA reads TGTGCCAGCAGTCCACGGACAGAGTCTCGAGCTTTCTTT. Amino acid sequence: CASSPRTESRAFF. The chain carries TRBV27 and TRBJ1-1; weak D call: TRBD1 (6 bases). This CDR3 has 13 residues. Per the germline V gene, CDR1 is MNHEY and CDR2 is SMNVEV (reference sequence). Between the trimmed V and J ends, which lost 5 bases and 10 bases, there was a span of 17 bases.

The chain couples TRBV11-3 to TRBJ2-1; 9 nucleotides line up with TRBD2. Germline values: CDR1 SGHNT, CDR2 YENEEA. The CDR3 is made up of 15 amino acids. J lost 8 bases, V lost 4 bases, and 9 bases had no gene match. The CDR3: CASSSGGGRAYEQFF. The CDR3 nucleotides are TGTGCCAGCAGCTCCGGTGGCGGGAGGGCCTATGAGCAGTTCTTC.

In its sample, this clone was seen once. The chain joins TRBV15 to TRBJ2-6, with a tentative D call TRBD1 (5 bases). V lost 3 bases and J lost 0, with 6 bases in between. Germline values: CDR1 LNHNV, CDR2 YYDKDF (reference sequence). This CDR3 spans 15 amino acids. The CDR3 DNA follows: TGTGCCACCAGCAGCACAGGCTCTGGGGCCAACGTCCTGACTTTC. It encodes CATSSTGSGANVLTF.

V usage is TRBV2 and J usage is TRBJ2-3; 8 bases agree with TRBD2. Germline-derived CDR1 and CDR2 are SNHLY and FYNNEI. The CDR3 runs to 15 residues. Losses at the gene ends were 2 bases for V and 7 bases for J; bases not matched to a gene: 8. The CDR3 loop reads CASSETNGRGNTQYF. As DNA, the CDR3 is TGTGCCAGCAGTGAAACGAACGGGAGGGGGAATACGCAGTATTTT.

Concerning this clone: The junction differs from germline at one of its ends, possibly a read error. V gene TRBV7-9 combines with J gene TRBJ2-2, with D perhaps TRBD1 (6 bases). Per germline, CDR1 SEHNR and CDR2 FQNEAQ (reference sequence). The CDR3 is 14 residues long. The DNA of the CDR3 is TGTGCCAGCATAAGGCAGGGGAACGCCGGGGAGCTGTTTTTT. This translates into CASIRQGNAGELFF.

The J gene is TRBJ1-6, the V gene TRBV6-6; 9 bases align to TRBD1. V trimming: 6 bases; J trimming: 6 bases; junction bases outside the gene matches: 6. This CDR3 comprises 15 residues. The germline V gene has CDR1 MNHNY and CDR2 SVGAGI (reference sequence). Here the CDR3 reads CASRPGQGGNSPLHF. As DNA, the CDR3 is TGTGCCAGCAGGCCGGGACAGGGAGGTAATTCACCCCTCCACTTT.

V usage is TRBV5-1 and J usage is TRBJ2-1; 8 nucleotides match TRBD2. The CDR3 totals 14 residues. V was pared by 4 bases and J by 11 bases, with 11 bases of the junction left unmatched. Germline V gene data show CDR1 as SGHRS and CDR2 as YFSETQ. The CDR3 sequence: CASSGGTSSRKQFF. For the CDR3, the DNA is TGCGCCAGCAGCGGCGGGACTAGTTCCCGAAAGCAGTTCTTC.

This clone was counted a few times. The chain is built from TRBV9 and TRBJ1-1, with 8 bases matching TRBD1. Germline values: CDR1 SGDLS, CDR2 YYNGEE. The CDR3 has 17 residues. Germline trimming cut 0 bases from V and 0 bases from J; bases unmatched to any gene: 7. The CDR3 here is CASSVDPGTGLNTEAFF. CDR3 nucleotide sequence: TGTGCCAGCAGCGTAGATCCCGGGACAGGCCTGAACACTGAAGCTTTCTTT.

The chain has TRBV19 and TRBJ2-7; D may be TRBD1 (6 bases). The germline V and J ends were trimmed by 6 bases and 6 bases, with 12 bases remaining between them. Germline loops: CDR1 LNHDA, CDR2 SQIVND (reference sequence). The CDR3 has 12 amino acids. CDR3: CASRQGEFEQYF. The CDR3 coding sequence is TGTGCCAGTAGACAGGGCGAGTTCGAGCAGTACTTC.

The rearrangement joins TRBV13 to TRBJ1-2; D perhaps matches TRBD1 (6 bases). V was trimmed by 7 bases and J by 4 bases, leaving 16 bases between them. This CDR3 has 14 amino acids. Germline CDR1 PRHDT, CDR2 FYEKMQ (reference sequence). The CDR3 is CASNPPGASYGYTF. For the CDR3, the DNA is TGTGCCAGCAACCCTCCAGGGGCTAGCTATGGCTACACCTTC. Looking up the rest from reference TRBV13 and TRBJ1-2 gives the full variable domain: AAGVIQSPRHLIKEKRETATLKCYPIPRHDTVYWYQQGPGQDPQFLISFYEKMQSDKGSIPDRFSAQQFSDYHSELNMSSLELGDSALYFCASNPPGASYGYTFGSGTRLTVV.

This clone was counted between two and nine times. V gene TRBV6-1 combines with J gene TRBJ1-4; 7 positions match TRBD1. Trimming removed 3 bases from V and 7 bases from J; junction bases left unmatched: 5. Germline-derived CDR1 and CDR2 are MNHNS and SASEGT. This CDR3 spans 14 amino acids. The chain's CDR3 is CASSDGTDFEKLFF. In DNA form, the CDR3 reads TGTGCCAGCAGTGATGGGACAGACTTTGAAAAACTGTTTTTT.

The rearrangement joins TRBV5-1 to TRBJ2-3; 8 nucleotides agree with TRBD1. Trimming cost V 4 bases and J 2 bases; bases outside gene matches: 6. Germline V gene data show CDR1 as SGHRS and CDR2 as YFSETQ. The CDR3 has 15 residues. CDR3 sequence: CASSIRQGSTDTQYF. The CDR3 DNA is TGCGCCAGCAGCATTAGACAGGGGTCCACAGATACGCAGTATTTT.

The chain joins TRBV7-2 to TRBJ2-2, with 10 bases fitting TRBD2. The germline CDR1 and CDR2 sequences are SGHTA and FQGNSA. This CDR3 contains 16 residues. The trim removed 2 bases at V and 6 bases at J, leaving 6 bases unmatched. CDR3 residues: CASSLFSGGPAGELFF. CDR3 DNA sequence: TGTGCCAGCAGCTTATTTAGCGGGGGGCCAGCCGGGGAGCTGTTTTTT.

CDR3 sequence (DNA): TGTGCCAGCAGAAGGGGGGGAGGGTGGGATTACGAGCAGTACTTC. It yields the protein CASRRGGGWDYEQYF. This chain links TRBV21-1 with TRBJ2-7; the listed D gene, TRBD2, was not tested against the DNA. TRBV21-1 is termed a pseudogene. CDR3 size: 15 residues.

The V and J genes are TRBV6-4 and TRBJ2-1; D gene uncertain. V was trimmed by 3 bases and J by 4 bases, leaving 16 bases between them. CDR1 and CDR2 from the germline V gene are MRHNA and SNTAGT. The CDR3 covers 16 residues. CDR3: CASSEVPSPTYNEQFF. DNA of the CDR3: TGTGCCAGCAGTGAGGTCCCTTCGCCGACATACAATGAGCAGTTCTTC.